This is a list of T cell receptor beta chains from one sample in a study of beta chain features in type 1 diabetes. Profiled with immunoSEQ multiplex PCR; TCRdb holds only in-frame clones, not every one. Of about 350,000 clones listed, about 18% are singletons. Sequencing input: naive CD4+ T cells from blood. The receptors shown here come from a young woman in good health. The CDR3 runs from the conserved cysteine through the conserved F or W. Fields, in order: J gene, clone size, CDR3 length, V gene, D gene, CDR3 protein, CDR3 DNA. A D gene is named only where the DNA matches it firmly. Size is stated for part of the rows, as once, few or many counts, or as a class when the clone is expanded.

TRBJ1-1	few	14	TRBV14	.	CASSQVGGWTEAFF	TGTGCCAGCAGCCAAGTTGGAGGATGGACTGAAGCTTTCTTT
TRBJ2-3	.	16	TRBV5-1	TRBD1	CASSLVGRGLADTQYF	TGCGCCAGCAGCTTGGTGGGCAGGGGGCTCGCAGATACGCAGTATTTT
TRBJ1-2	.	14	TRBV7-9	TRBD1	CASSHATGAYGYTF	TGTGCCAGCAGCCATGCCACAGGGGCCTATGGCTACACCTTC
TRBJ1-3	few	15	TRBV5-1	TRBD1	CASSSTGVSGNTIYF	TGCGCCAGCAGCTCGACAGGGGTCTCTGGAAACACCATATATTTT
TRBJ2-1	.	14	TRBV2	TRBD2	CASRAGGFYNEQFF	TGTGCCAGCAGAGCGGGAGGGTTTTACAATGAGCAGTTCTTC
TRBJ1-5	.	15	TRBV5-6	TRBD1	CASSSRDRGDQPQHF	TGTGCCAGCAGCTCGAGGGACAGGGGAGATCAGCCCCAGCATTTT
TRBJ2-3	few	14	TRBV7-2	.	CASSLVPSTDTQYF	TGTGCCAGCAGCTTAGTTCCTAGCACAGATACGCAGTATTTT
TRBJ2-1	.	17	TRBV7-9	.	CASSLSPRAPSYNEQFF	TGTGCCAGCAGCTTATCCCCGAGGGCCCCCTCCTACAATGAGCAGTTCTTC
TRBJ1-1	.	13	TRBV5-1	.	CASSRDWSAEAFF	TGCGCCAGCAGCCGTGACTGGTCGGCAGAAGCTTTCTTT
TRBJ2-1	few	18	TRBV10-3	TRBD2	CAISEWKSLTSGEGEQFF	TGTGCCATCAGTGAGTGGAAGAGCCTGACTAGCGGGGAGGGTGAGCAGTTCTTC
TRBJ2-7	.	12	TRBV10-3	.	CAISDRNRDRNF	TGTGCCATCAGTGATCGGAACAGGGATAGGAACTTC
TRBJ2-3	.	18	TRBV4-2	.	CASSQESRTAVSTDTQYF	TGTGCCAGCAGCCAAGAAAGCAGGACTGCCGTTAGCACAGATACGCAGTATTTT
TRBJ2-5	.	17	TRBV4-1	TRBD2	CASSQGTRVRLQETQYF	TGCGCCAGCAGCCAAGGGACTAGGGTTCGGCTCCAAGAGACCCAGTACTTC
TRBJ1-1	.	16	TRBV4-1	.	CASSQNPSLGNTEAFF	TGCGCCAGCAGCCAAAATCCAAGCCTCGGGAACACTGAAGCTTTCTTT
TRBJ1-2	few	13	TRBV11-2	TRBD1	CASMGQGAGGYTF	TGTGCCAGCATGGGGCAGGGGGCTGGAGGCTACACCTTC
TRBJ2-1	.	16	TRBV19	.	CASSMGRGPNYNEQFF	TGTGCCAGTAGTATGGGGCGGGGACCAAACTACAATGAGCAGTTCTTC
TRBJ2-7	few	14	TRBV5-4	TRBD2	CASSIGLAENEQYF	TGTGCCAGCAGCATAGGACTAGCGGAAAACGAGCAGTACTTC
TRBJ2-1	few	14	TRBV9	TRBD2	CASSFRDYYNEQFF	TGTGCCAGCAGCTTCCGGGACTACTACAATGAGCAGTTCTTC
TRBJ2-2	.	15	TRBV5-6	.	CASSLSQGNTGELFF	TGTGCCAGCAGCTTATCACAGGGGAACACCGGGGAGCTGTTTTTT
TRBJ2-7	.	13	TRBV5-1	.	CASSRGDSYEQYF	TGCGCCAGCAGCCGCGGAGACAGTTACGAGCAGTACTTC
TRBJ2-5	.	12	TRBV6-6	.	CASSYVEETQYF	TGTGCCAGCAGTTACGTCGAAGAGACCCAGTACTTC
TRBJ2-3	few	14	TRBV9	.	CASGPGVTTDTQYF	TGTGCCAGCGGACCCGGGGTTACTACAGATACGCAGTATTTT